This is a list of T cell receptor beta chains from one sample in a study of T cells in placental villitis. Sequenced by immunoSEQ multiplex PCR; TCRdb stores in-frame clones only, minus some. The data show about 2,000 clones, under 90% seen once. The sequencing input was placental tissue containing maternal and fetal cells. Every receptor here comes from a human patient with villitis of unknown etiology; the placental T cells may come from both mother and fetus. The CDR3 runs from the conserved cysteine through the conserved F or W. A D gene is named only where the DNA matches it firmly. The listing skips clone size in some rows; elsewhere it reads once, few, many or a size class.

size: -
D: -
J: TRBJ2-5
V: TRBV4-1
CDR3: CASSPVRGQETQYF
DNA: TGCGCCAGCAGCCCCGTCAGAGGTCAAGAGACCCAGTACTTC

size: -
D: -
J: TRBJ2-3
V: TRBV4-2
CDR3: CASSLTTIDTQYF
DNA: TGTGCCAGCAGCCTAACAACAATAGATACGCAGTATTTT

size: -
D: -
J: TRBJ2-5
V: TRBV5-1
CDR3: CASSLGHGQETQYF
DNA: TGCGCCAGCAGCTTGGGTCACGGACAAGAGACCCAGTACTTC

size: -
D: TRBD1
J: TRBJ2-1
V: TRBV19
CDR3: CASSMISDRGYNEQFF
DNA: TGTGCCAGTAGTATGATATCGGACAGGGGGTACAATGAGCAGTTCTTC

size: few
D: TRBD2
J: TRBJ2-3
V: TRBV5-6
CDR3: CASSSGTSRADTQYF
DNA: TGTGCCAGCAGTTCCGGGACTAGCAGGGCAGATACGCAGTATTTT

size: -
D: -
J: TRBJ1-5
V: TRBV2
CDR3: CASREVGNSNQPQHF
DNA: TGTGCCAGCAGAGAGGTCGGGAATAGCAATCAGCCCCAGCATTTT

size: -
D: -
J: TRBJ1-1
V: TRBV7-9
CDR3: CASSLSSEAFF
DNA: TGTGCCAGCAGCCTCAGTTCTGAAGCTTTCTTT

size: -
D: -
J: TRBJ2-3
V: TRBV4-1
CDR3: CASSHGTSTDTQYF
DNA: TGCGCCAGCAGCCATGGGACTAGCACAGATACGCAGTATTTT

size: -
D: TRBD2
J: TRBJ2-2
V: TRBV16
CDR3: CASSPSGRGAGELFF
DNA: TGTGCCAGCAGCCCCAGCGGGAGGGGCGCCGGGGAGCTGTTTTTT

size: -
D: -
J: TRBJ2-7
V: TRBV10-3
CDR3: CAIEAEDYEQYF
DNA: TGTGCCATCGAGGCCGAGGACTACGAGCAGTACTTC

size: -
D: TRBD1
J: TRBJ2-3
V: TRBV27
CDR3: CASNDRDGTDTQYF
DNA: TGTGCCAGCAATGACAGGGATGGCACAGATACGCAGTATTTT

size: -
D: TRBD1
J: TRBJ1-5
V: TRBV6-1
CDR3: CASSAGTGGYGNQPQHF
DNA: TGTGCCAGCAGTGCCGGGACAGGGGGCTACGGCAATCAGCCCCAGCATTTT

size: -
D: -
J: TRBJ1-4
V: TRBV5-1
CDR3: CASSVRDNNEKLFF
DNA: TGCGCCAGCAGCGTCCGGGACAACAATGAAAAACTGTTTTTT

size: -
D: -
J: TRBJ2-1
V: TRBV7-9
CDR3: CASSTTSNNEQFF
DNA: TGTGCCAGCAGCACAACCAGTAACAATGAGCAGTTCTTC

size: -
D: -
J: TRBJ1-3
V: TRBV30
CDR3: CAWSGPYSGNTIYF
DNA: TGTGCCTGGAGTGGACCGTACTCTGGAAACACCATATATTTT

size: -
D: -
J: TRBJ1-5
V: TRBV6-7
CDR3: CASSFLGYSNQPQHF
DNA: TGTGCCAGCAGTTTCCTAGGCTATAGCAATCAGCCCCAGCATTTT

size: -
D: -
J: TRBJ2-3
V: TRBV6-5
CDR3: CASRTTDTQYF
DNA: TGTGCCAGCAGGACTACAGATACGCAGTATTTT